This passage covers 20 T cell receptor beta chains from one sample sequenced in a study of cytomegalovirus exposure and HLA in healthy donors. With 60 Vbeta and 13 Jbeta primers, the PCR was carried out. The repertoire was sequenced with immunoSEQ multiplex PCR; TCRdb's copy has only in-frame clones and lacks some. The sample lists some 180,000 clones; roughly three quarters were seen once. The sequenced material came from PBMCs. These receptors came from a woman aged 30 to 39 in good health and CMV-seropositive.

The chain's CDR3 is CASSSGQGARKLFF. The CDR3 DNA follows: TGCGCCAGCAGCTCAGGACAGGGGGCGCGGAAACTGTTTTTT. The V call is TRBV4-1, the J call TRBJ1-4, with 11 bases that match TRBD1. CDR3 length: 14 amino acids. Germline trimming cut 5 bases from V and 11 bases from J; bases unmatched to any gene: 7. Germline CDR1 and CDR2: MGHRA and YSYEKL.

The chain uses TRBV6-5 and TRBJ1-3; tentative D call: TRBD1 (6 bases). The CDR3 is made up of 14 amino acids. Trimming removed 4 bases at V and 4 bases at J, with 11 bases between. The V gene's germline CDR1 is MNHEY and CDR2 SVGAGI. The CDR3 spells CASSSGDSGNTIYF. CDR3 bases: TGTGCCAGCAGTTCAGGGGATTCCGGAAACACCATATATTTT.

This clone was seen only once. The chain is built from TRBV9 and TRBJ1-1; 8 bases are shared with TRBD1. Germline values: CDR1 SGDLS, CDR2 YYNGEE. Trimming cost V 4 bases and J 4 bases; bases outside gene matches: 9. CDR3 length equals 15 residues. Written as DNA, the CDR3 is TGTGCCAGCAGCCCCACGGACAGGGTGGGCACTGAAGCTTTCTTT. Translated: CASSPTDRVGTEAFF.

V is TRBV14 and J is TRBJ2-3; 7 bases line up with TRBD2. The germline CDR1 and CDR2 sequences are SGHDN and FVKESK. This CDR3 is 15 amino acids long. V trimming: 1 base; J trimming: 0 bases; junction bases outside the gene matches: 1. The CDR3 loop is CASSQARGSTDTQYF. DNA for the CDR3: TGTGCCAGCAGCCAAGCGCGGGGGAGCACAGATACGCAGTATTTT.

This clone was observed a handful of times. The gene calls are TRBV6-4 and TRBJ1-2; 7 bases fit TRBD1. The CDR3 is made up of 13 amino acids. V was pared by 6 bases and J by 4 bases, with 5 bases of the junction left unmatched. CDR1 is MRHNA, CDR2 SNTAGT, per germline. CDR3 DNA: TGTGCCAGCAGACAGGGGACTAGCTATGGCTACACCTTC. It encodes CASRQGTSYGYTF.

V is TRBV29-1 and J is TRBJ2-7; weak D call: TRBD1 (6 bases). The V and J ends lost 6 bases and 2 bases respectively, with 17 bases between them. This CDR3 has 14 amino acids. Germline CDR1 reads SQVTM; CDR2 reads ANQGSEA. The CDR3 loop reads CSVTFTGFPYEQYF. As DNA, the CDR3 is TGCAGCGTGACGTTTACAGGGTTCCCCTACGAGCAGTACTTC.

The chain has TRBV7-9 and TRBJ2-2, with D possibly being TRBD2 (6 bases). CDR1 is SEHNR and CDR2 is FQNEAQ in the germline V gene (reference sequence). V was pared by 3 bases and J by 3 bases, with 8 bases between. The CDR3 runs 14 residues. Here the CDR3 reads CASSFRRDTGELFF. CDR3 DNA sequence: TGTGCCAGCAGCTTCCGGAGGGACACCGGGGAGCTGTTTTTT. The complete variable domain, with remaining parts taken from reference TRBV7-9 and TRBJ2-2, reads DTGVSQNPRHKITKRGQNVTFRCDPISEHNRLYWYRQTLGQGPEFLTYFQNEAQLEKSRLLSDRFSAERPKGSFSTLEIQRTEQGDSAMYLCASSFRRDTGELFFGEGSRLTVL.

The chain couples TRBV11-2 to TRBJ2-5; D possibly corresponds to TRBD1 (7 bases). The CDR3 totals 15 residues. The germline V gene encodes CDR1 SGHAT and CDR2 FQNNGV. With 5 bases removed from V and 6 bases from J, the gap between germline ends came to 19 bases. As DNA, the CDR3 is TGTGCCAGCAGCCCGGTCAGGGCAGGGGGGAAGACCCAGTACTTC. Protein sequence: CASSPVRAGGKTQYF.

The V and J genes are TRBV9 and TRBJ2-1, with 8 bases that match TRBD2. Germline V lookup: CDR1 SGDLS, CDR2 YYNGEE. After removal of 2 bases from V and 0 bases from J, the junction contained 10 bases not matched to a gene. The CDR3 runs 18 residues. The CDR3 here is CASSVSPGGPSSYNEQFF. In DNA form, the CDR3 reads TGTGCCAGCAGCGTTTCTCCGGGGGGGCCTAGCTCCTACAATGAGCAGTTCTTC.

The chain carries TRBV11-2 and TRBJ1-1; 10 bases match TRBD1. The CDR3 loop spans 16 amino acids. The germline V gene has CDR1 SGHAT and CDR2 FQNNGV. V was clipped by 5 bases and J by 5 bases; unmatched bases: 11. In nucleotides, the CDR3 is TGTGCCAGCAGCGCCCGGGACAGGGGTGTGGGAACTGAAGCTTTCTTT. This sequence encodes CASSARDRGVGTEAFF.

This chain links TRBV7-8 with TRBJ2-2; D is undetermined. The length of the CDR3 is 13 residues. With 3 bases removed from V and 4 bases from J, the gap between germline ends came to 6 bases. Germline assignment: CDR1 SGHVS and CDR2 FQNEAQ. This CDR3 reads CASSFAGTGELFF. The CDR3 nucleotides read TGTGCCAGCAGCTTTGCAGGCACCGGGGAGCTGTTTTTT.

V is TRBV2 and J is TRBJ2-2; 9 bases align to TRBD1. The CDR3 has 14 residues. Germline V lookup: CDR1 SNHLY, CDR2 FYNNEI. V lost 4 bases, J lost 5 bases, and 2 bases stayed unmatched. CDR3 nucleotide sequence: TGTGCCAGCAGTGGGGACAGGGAAACCGGGGAGCTGTTTTTT. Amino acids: CASSGDRETGELFF.

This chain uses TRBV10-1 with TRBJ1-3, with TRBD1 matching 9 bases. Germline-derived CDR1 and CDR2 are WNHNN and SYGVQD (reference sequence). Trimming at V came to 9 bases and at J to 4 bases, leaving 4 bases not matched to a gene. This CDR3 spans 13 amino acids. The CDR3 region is CARPTGGGNTIYF. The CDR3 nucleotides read TGCGCCAGACCGACAGGGGGGGGAAACACCATATATTTT.

CDR3 residues: CATSTGRGHTEAFF. CDR3 DNA sequence: TGTGCCACCAGCACGGGGAGGGGTCACACTGAAGCTTTCTTT. This chain links TRBV15 with TRBJ1-1, with D possibly TRBD1 on 5 matching bases. V was clipped by 4 bases and J by 3 bases, with 12 bases between them. The CDR3 is 14 residues long. Germline CDR1 LNHNV, CDR2 YYDKDF (reference sequence).

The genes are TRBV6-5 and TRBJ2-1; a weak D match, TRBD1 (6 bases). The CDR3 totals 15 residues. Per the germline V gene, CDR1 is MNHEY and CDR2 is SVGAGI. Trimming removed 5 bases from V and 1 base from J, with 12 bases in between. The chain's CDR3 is CASSLVQGSYNEQFF. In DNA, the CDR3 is TGTGCCAGCAGTCTCGTACAGGGTTCCTACAATGAGCAGTTCTTC.

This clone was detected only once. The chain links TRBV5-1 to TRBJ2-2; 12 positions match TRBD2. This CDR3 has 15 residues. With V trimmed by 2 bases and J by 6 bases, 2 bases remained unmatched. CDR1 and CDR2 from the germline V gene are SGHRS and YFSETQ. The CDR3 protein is CASSLTSGGPGELFF. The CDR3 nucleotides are TGCGCCAGCAGCTTAACTAGCGGGGGGCCCGGGGAGCTGTTTTTT.

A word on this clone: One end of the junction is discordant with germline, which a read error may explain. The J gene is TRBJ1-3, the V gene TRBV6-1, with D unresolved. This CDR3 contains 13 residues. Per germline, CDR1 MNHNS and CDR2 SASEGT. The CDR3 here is CASREGGRPTIYF. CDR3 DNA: TGTGCCAGCAGGGAAGGCGGGAGGCCCACCATATATTTT.

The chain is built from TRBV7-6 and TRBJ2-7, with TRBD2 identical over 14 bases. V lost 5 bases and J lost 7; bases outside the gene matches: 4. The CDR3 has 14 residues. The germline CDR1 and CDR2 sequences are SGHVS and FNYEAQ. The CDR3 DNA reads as TGTGCCAGCAGCCAGGGACTAGCGGGGGTAGAGCAGTACTTC. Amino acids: CASSQGLAGVEQYF.

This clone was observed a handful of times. For the CDR3, the DNA is TGTGCCAGCAGCCAGGTCCTTGGGCTAGCGGGGGGATACTCCTACGAGCAGTACTTC. Translation gives CASSQVLGLAGGYSYEQYF. This sequence joins TRBV4-2 and TRBJ2-7; the match to TRBD2 covers 11 bases. This CDR3 comprises 19 residues. Per the germline V gene, CDR1 is LGHNA and CDR2 is YNFKEQ. The V gene end was trimmed by 3 bases and the J gene end by 0 bases; junction bases not matched to a gene: 13.

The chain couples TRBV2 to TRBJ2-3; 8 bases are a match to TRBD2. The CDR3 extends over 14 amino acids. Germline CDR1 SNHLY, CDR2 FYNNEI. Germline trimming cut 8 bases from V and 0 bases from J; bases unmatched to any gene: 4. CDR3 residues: CASGTGGSTDTQYF. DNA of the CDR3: TGTGCCAGCGGGACGGGGGGGAGCACAGATACGCAGTATTTT.